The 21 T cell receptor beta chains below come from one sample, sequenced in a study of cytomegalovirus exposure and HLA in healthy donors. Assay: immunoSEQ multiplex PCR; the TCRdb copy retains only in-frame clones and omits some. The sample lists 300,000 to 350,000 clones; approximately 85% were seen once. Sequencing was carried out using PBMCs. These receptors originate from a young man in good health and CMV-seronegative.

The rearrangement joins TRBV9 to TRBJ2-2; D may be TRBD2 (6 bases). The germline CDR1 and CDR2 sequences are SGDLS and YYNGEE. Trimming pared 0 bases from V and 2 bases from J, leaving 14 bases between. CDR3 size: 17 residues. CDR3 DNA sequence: TGTGCCAGCAGCGTAGAAGTCCTAGCGTCAAACACCGGGGAGCTGTTTTTT. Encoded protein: CASSVEVLASNTGELFF.

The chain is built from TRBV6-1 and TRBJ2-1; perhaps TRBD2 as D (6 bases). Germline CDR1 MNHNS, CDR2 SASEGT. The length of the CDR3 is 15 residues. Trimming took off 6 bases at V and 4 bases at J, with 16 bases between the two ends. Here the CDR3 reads CASRVPGLPYNEQFF. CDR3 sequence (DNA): TGTGCCAGCAGGGTACCGGGACTTCCGTACAATGAGCAGTTCTTC.

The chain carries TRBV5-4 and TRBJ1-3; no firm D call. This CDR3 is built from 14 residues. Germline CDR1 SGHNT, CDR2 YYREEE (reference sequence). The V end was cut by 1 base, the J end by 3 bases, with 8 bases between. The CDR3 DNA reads TGTGCCAGCAGCTTGCCGGGTATTGGAAACACCATATATTTT. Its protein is CASSLPGIGNTIYF.

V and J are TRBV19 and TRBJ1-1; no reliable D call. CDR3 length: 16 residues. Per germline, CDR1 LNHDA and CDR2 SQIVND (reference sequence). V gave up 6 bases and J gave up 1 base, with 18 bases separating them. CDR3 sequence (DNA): TGTGCCAGTAGCCTTGGAGACGGACTCTGGAACACTGAAGCTTTCTTT. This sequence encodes CASSLGDGLWNTEAFF.

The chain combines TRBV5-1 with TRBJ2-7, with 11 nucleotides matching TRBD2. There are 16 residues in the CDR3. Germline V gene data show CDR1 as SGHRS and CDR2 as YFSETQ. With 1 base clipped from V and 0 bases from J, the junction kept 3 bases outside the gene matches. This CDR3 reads CASSLYSGGVSYEQYF. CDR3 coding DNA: TGCGCCAGCAGCTTGTATAGCGGGGGGGTCTCCTACGAGCAGTACTTC.

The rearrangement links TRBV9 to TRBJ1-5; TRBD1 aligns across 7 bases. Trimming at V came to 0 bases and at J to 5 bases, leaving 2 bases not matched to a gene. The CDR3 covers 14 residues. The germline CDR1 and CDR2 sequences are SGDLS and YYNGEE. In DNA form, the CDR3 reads TGTGCCAGCAGCGTAGCCGACAGGGATCAGCCCCAGCATTTT. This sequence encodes CASSVADRDQPQHF.

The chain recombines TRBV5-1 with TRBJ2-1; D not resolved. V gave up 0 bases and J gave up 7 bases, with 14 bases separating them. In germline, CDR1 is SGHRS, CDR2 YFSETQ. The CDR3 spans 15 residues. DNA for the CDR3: TGCGCCAGCAGCTTGGGGAATCTTCTCGGGAATGAGCAGTTCTTC. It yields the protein CASSLGNLLGNEQFF.

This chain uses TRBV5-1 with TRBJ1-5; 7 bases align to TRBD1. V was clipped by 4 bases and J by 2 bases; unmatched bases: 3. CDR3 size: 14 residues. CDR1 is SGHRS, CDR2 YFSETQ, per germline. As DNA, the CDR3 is TGCGCCAGCAGCGTAGGGACAGGCAATCAGCCCCAGCATTTT. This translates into CASSVGTGNQPQHF.

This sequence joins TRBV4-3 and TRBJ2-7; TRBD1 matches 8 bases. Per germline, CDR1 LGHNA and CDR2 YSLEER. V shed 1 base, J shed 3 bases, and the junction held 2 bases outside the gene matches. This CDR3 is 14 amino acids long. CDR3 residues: CASSQGDRGYEQYF. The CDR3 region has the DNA TGCGCCAGCAGCCAAGGAGACAGGGGCTACGAGCAGTACTTC.

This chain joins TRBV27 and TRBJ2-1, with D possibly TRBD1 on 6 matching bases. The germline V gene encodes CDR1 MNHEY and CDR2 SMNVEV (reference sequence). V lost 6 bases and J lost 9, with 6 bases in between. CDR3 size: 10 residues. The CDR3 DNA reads TGTGCCAGCAGGGGGGCTGAGCAGTTCTTC. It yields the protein CASRGAEQFF.

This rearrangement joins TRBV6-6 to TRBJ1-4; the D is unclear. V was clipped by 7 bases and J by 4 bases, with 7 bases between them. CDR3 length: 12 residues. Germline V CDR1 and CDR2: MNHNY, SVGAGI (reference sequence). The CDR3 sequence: CASMNSNEKLFF. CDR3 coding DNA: TGTGCCAGCATGAACAGTAATGAAAAACTGTTTTTT.

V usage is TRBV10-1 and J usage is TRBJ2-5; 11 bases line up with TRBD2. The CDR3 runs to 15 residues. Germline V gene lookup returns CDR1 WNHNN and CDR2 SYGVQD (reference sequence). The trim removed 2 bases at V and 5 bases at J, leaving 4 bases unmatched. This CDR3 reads CASSETSGGGETQYF. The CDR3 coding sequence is TGCGCCAGCAGTGAGACTAGCGGGGGCGGTGAGACCCAGTACTTC.

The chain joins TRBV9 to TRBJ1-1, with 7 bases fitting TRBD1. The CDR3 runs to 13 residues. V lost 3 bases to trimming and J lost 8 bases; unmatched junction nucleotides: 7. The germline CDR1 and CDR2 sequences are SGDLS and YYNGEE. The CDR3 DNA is TGTGCCAGCAGCGCAATCGGGACAGACGAAGCTTTCTTT. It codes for CASSAIGTDEAFF.

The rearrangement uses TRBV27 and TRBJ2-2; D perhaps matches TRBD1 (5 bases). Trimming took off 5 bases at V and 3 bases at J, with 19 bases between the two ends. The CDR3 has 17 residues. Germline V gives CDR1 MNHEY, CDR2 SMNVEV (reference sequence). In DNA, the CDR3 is TGTGCCAGCAGTCAAGGGGTGGCGGAATACGACACCGGGGAGCTGTTTTTT. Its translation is CASSQGVAEYDTGELFF.

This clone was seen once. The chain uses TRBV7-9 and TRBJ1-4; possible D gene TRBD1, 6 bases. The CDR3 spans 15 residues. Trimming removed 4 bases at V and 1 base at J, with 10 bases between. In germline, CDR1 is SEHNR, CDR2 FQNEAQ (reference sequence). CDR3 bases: TGTGCCAGCAGCTCAGAGGGGGTAACTAATGAAAAACTGTTTTTT. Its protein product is CASSSEGVTNEKLFF.

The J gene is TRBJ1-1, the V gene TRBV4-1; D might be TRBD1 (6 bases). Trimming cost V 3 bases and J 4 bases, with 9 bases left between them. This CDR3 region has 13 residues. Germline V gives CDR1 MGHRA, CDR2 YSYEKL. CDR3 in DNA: TGCGCCAGCAGCCAGATACAGGGCACTGAAGCTTTCTTT. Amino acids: CASSQIQGTEAFF.

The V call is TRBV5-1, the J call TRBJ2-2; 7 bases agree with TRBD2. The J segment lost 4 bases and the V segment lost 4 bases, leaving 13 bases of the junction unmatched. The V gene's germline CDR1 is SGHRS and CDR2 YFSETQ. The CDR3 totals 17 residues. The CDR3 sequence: CASSASASGGGTGELFF. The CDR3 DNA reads TGCGCCAGCAGCGCCTCGGCTAGCGGCGGGGGCACCGGGGAGCTGTTTTTT.

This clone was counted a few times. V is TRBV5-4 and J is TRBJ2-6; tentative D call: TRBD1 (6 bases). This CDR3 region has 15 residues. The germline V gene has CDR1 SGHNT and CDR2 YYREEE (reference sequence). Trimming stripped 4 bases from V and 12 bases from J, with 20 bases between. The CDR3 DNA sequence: TGTGCCAGCAGCCCCAGGGGATCAGGGAAAGCCGTCCTGACTTTC. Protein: CASSPRGSGKAVLTF. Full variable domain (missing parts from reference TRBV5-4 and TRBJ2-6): ETGVTQSPTHLIKTRGQQVTLRCSSQSGHNTVSWYQQALGQGPQFIFQYYREEENGRGNFPPRFSGLQFPNYSSELNVNALELDDSALYLCASSPRGSGKAVLTFGAGSRLTVL.

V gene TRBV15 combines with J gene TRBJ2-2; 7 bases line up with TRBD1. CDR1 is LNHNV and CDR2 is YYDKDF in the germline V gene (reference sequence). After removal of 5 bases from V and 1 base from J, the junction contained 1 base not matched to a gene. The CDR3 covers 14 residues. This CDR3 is CATSWTGNTGELFF. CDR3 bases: TGTGCCACCAGCTGGACAGGGAACACCGGGGAGCTGTTTTTT. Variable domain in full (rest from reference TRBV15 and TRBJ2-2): DAMVIQNPRYQVTQFGKPVTLSCSQTLNHNVMYWYQQKSSQAPKLLFHYYDKDFNNEADTPDNFQSRRPNTSFCFLDIRSPGLGDTAMYLCATSWTGNTGELFFGEGSRLTVL.

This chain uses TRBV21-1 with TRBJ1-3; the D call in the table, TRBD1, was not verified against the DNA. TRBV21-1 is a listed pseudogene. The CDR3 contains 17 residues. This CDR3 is CASSNSTLGQTFHTIYF. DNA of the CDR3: TGTGCCAGCAGCAACTCGACGTTAGGACAGACTTTCCACACCATATATTTT.

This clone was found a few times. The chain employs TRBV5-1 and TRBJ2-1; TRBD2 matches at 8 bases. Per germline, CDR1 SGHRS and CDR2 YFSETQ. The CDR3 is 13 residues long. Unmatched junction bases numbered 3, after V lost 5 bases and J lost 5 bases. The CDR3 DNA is TGCGCCAGCAGTACGGGGGGGAACAATGAGCAGTTCTTC. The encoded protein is CASSTGGNNEQFF.